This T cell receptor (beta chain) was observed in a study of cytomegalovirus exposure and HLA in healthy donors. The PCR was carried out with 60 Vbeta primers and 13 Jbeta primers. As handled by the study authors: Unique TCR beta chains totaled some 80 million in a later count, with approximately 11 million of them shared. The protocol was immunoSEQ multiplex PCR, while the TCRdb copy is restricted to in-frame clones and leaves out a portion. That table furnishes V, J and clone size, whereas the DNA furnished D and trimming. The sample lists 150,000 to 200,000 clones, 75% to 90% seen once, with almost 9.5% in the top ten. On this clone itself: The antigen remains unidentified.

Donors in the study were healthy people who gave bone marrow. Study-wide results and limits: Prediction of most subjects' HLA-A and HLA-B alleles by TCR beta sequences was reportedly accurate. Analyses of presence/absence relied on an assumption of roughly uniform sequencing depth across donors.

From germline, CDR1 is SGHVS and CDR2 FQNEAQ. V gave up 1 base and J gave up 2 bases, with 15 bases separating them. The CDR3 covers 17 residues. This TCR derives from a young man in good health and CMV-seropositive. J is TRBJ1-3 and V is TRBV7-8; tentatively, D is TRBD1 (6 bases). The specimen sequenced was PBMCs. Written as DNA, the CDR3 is TGTGCCAGCAGCTTAGACTCCAGGGGAGCTACTGGAAACACCATATATTTT. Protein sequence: CASSLDSRGATGNTIYF.